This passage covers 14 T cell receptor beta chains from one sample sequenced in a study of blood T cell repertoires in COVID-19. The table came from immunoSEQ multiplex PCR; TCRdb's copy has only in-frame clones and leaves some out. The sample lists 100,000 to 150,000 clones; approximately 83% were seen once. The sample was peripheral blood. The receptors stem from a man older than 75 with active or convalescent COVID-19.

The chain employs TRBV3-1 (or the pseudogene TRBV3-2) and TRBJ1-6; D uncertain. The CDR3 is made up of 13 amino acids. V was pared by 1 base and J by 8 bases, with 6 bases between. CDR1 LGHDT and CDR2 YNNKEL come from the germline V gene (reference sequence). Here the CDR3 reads CASSQAGYSPLHF. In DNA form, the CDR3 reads TGTGCCAGCAGCCAAGCGGGATATTCACCCCTCCACTTT.

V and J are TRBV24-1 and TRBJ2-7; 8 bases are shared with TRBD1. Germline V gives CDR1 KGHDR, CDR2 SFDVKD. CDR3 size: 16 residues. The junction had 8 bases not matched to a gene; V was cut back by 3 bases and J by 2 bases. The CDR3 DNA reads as TGTGCCACCAGTGATCTTGGACAGGGAGGAACCTACGAGCAGTACTTC. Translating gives CATSDLGQGGTYEQYF.

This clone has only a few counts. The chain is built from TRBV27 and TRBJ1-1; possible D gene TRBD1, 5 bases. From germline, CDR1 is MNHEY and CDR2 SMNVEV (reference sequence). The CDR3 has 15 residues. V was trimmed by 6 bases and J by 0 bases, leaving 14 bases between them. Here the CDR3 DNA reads TGTGCCAGCAGGTTGGACACAAACTTGAACACTGAAGCTTTCTTT. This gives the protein CASRLDTNLNTEAFF.

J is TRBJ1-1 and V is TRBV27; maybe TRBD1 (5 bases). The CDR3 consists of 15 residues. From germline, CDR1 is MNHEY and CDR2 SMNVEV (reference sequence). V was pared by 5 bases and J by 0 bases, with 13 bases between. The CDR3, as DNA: TGTGCCAGCAGTCCGATTGACAGAATGAACACTGAAGCTTTCTTT. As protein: CASSPIDRMNTEAFF.

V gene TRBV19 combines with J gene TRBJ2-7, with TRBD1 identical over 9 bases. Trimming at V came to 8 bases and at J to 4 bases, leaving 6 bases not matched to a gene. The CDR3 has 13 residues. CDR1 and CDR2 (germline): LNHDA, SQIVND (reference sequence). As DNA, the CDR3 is TGTGCCAGTGGTGGGACAGGGCGGTACGAGCAGTACTTC. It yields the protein CASGGTGRYEQYF.

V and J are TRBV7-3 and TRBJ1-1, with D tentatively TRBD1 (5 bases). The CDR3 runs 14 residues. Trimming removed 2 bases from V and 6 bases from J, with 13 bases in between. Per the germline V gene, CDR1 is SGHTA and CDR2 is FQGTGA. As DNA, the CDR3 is TGTGCCAGCAGCTTAGGAAGCAGGGAGGCTGAAGCTTTCTTT. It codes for CASSLGSREAEAFF.

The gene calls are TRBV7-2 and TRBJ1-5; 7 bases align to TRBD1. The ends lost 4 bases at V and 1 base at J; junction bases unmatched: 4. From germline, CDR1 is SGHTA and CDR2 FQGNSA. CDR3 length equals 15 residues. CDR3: CASSYRGVSNQPQHF. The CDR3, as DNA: TGTGCCAGCAGCTACAGGGGCGTGAGCAATCAGCCCCAGCATTTT.

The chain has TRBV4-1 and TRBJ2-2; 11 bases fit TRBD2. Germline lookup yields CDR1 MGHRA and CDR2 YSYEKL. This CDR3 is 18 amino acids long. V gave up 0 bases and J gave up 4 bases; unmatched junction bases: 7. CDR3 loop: CASSQELAGAGGTGELFF. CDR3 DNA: TGCGCCAGCAGCCAAGAACTAGCGGGAGCGGGTGGCACCGGGGAGCTGTTTTTT.

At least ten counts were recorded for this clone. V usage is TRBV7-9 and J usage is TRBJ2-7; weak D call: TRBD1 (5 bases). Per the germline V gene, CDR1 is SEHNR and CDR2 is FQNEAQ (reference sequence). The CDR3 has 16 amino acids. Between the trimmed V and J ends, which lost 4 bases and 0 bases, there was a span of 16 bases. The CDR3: CASSSLDRTLSYEQYF. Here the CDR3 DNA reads TGTGCCAGCAGCTCCTTAGACAGAACCCTCTCCTACGAGCAGTACTTC.

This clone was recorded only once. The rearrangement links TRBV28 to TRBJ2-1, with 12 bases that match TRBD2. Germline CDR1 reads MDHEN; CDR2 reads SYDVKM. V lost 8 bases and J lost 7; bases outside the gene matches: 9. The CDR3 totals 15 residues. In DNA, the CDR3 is TGTGCCAGCCTTGGGGCTAGCGGGGGGGCAAATGAGCAGTTCTTC. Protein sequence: CASLGASGGANEQFF.

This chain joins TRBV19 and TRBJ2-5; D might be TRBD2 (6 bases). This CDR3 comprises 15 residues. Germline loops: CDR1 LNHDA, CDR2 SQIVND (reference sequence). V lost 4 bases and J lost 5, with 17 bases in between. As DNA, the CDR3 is TGTGCCAGTAGTACCACAGGTTCCCGGGGGGAGACCCAGTACTTC. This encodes CASSTTGSRGETQYF.

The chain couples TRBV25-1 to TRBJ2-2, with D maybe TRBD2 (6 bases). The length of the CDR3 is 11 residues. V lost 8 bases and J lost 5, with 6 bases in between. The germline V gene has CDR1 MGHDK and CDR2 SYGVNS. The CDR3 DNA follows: TGTGCCAGCGGGGGGACCGGGGAGCTGTTTTTT. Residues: CASGGTGELFF.

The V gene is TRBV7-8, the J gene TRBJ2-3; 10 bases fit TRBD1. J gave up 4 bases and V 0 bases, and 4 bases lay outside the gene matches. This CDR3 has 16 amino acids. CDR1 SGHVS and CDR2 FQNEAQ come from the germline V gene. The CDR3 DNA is TGTGCCAGCAGCTTAGCCCGGACAGGGGGTGCAGATACGCAGTATTTT. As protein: CASSLARTGGADTQYF.

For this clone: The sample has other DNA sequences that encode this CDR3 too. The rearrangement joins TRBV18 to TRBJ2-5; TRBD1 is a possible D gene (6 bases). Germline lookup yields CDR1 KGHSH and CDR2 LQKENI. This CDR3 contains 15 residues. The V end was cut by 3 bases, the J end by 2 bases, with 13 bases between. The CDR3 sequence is CASSPGLGGQETQYF. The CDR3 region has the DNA TGTGCCAGCTCACCGGGTCTAGGGGGACAAGAGACCCAGTACTTC.